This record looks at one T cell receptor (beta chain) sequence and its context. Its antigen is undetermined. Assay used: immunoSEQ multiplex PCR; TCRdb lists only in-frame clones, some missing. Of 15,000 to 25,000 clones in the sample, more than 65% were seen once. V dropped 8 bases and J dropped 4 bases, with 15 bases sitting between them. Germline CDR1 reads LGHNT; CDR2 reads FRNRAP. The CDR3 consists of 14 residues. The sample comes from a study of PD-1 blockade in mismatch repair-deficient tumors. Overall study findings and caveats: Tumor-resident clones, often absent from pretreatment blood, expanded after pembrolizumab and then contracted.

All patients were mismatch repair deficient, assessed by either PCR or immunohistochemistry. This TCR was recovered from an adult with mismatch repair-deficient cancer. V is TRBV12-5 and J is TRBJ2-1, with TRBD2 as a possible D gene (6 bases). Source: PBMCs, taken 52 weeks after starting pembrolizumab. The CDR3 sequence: CASYVEGGYNEQFF. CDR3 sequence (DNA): TGTGCTAGTTACGTGGAGGGTGGGTACAATGAGCAGTTCTTC.